A selection of T cell receptor beta chains follows, all from one sample in a study of low-dose radiotherapy and immunotherapy resistance in tumors. Using its own MiXCR run on the reads, TCRdb lists one record per CDR3 protein. The sample holds about 50,000 distinct CDR3 sequences, about 11% seen once. Specimen: PBMCs, collected before treatment. These receptors all stem from a female donor with ovarian cancer. CDR3s leave out the opening cysteine and the closing phenylalanine or tryptophan. Fields, in order: V gene, D gene, J gene, CDR3 protein. D genes are given only for firm matches.

V gene: TRBV7-3; D gene: TRBD1; J gene: TRBJ2-7; CDR3 protein: ASSLQGATSYEQY
V gene: TRBV27; D gene: NA; J gene: TRBJ2-2; CDR3 protein: ASSLLGFANTGELF
V gene: TRBV2; D gene: NA; J gene: TRBJ2-1; CDR3 protein: ASSVYRETNEQF
V gene: TRBV5-4; D gene: NA; J gene: TRBJ2-1; CDR3 protein: ASSFAGGSYNEQF
V gene: TRBV2; D gene: TRBD1; J gene: TRBJ2-3; CDR3 protein: ASSPTGTTDTQY
V gene: TRBV28; D gene: NA; J gene: TRBJ2-7; CDR3 protein: ASSLGYYEQY
V gene: TRBV28; D gene: TRBD2; J gene: TRBJ2-6; CDR3 protein: ASSGGRTGANVLT
V gene: TRBV15; D gene: NA; J gene: TRBJ2-6; CDR3 protein: ATSRTGTTGANVLT
V gene: TRBV30; D gene: NA; J gene: TRBJ2-1; CDR3 protein: AWEQGIKNNEQF
V gene: TRBV7-2; D gene: NA; J gene: TRBJ1-1; CDR3 protein: ASSLFDSLNTEAF
V gene: TRBV6-8; D gene: TRBD1; J gene: TRBJ2-6; CDR3 protein: ASTRGRGGANVLT
V gene: TRBV5-1; D gene: TRBD1; J gene: TRBJ2-2; CDR3 protein: ASSGGQGAIPGELF
V gene: TRBV3-1; D gene: TRBD2; J gene: TRBJ2-7; CDR3 protein: ASRLAGVYEQY
V gene: TRBV18; D gene: TRBD1; J gene: TRBJ1-1; CDR3 protein: ASSLRDSNTNTEAF
V gene: TRBV6-5; D gene: TRBD1; J gene: TRBJ1-2; CDR3 protein: ASRHRQGGDYGYT
V gene: TRBV27; D gene: NA; J gene: TRBJ1-3; CDR3 protein: ASSLGGLGNTIY
V gene: TRBV18; D gene: NA; J gene: TRBJ1-1; CDR3 protein: ASSPPSIRGGTEAF
V gene: TRBV6-2/TRBV6-3; D gene: TRBD2; J gene: TRBJ2-2; CDR3 protein: ASGQGLAVSGELF
V gene: TRBV20-1; D gene: NA; J gene: TRBJ2-4; CDR3 protein: SARGAAGITKNIQY
V gene: TRBV27; D gene: TRBD1; J gene: TRBJ1-2; CDR3 protein: ASSYMGTGEFGYT
V gene: TRBV28; D gene: NA; J gene: TRBJ2-4; CDR3 protein: ASSPGAINIQY
V gene: TRBV5-1; D gene: NA; J gene: TRBJ2-3; CDR3 protein: ASSGLSGGPGDTQY
V gene: TRBV7-2; D gene: NA; J gene: TRBJ2-5; CDR3 protein: ASSRTGSGETQY
V gene: TRBV30; D gene: NA; J gene: TRBJ1-6; CDR3 protein: AWTPGPYNSPLH